Described below is a single T cell receptor (beta chain) sequence and its context. Its antigen is unknown. Clones were sequenced by immunoSEQ multiplex PCR, and TCRdb holds only the in-frame ones, with some missing. The table includes fewer than 200,000 clones, approximately 87% detected once. This record comes from a study of cytomegalovirus exposure and HLA in healthy donors. Whole-study results and caveats: Investigators reported some 150 TCR beta chains as tied to cytomegalovirus. First-cohort TCR clusters were later found to tend to co-occur in the roughly 110 validation repertoires. Many donors carried some public TCRs, although rarity characterized most TCR sequences. Reportedly, cytomegalovirus status was diagnosed with high sensitivity and specificity.

Sequencing was carried out using PBMCs. The clonotype comes from a woman in her 30s in good health and CMV-seronegative.

The chain's CDR3 is CASTNSSGSRSEQYF. CDR3 nucleotides: TGCGCCAGCACCAACTCTAGCGGGAGTAGGTCCGAGCAGTACTTC. The chain recombines TRBV5-1 with TRBJ2-7; 10 bases map to TRBD2. The CDR3 extends over 15 amino acids. Unmatched junction bases numbered 12, after V lost 6 bases and J lost 6 bases. Germline V gene lookup returns CDR1 SGHRS and CDR2 YFSETQ.